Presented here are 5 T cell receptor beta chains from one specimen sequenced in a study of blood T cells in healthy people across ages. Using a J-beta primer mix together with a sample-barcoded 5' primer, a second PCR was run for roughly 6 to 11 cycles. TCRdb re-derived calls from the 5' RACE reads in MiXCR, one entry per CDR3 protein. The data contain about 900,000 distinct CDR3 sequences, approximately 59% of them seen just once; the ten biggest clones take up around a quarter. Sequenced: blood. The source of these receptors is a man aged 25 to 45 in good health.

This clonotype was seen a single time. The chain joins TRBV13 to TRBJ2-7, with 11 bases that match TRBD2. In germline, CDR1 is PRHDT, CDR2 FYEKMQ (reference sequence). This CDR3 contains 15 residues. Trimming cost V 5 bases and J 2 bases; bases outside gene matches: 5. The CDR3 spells CASSGGLAVTYEQYF. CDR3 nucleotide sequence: TGTGCCAGCAGCGGGGGACTAGCGGTTACCTACGAGCAGTACTTC.

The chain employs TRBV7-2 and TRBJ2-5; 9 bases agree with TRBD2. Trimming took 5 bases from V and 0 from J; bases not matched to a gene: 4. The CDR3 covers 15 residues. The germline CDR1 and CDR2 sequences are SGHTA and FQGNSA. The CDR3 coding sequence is TGTGCCAGCAGCGCTCTAGCGGGGAACCAAGAGACCCAGTACTTC. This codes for CASSALAGNQETQYF.

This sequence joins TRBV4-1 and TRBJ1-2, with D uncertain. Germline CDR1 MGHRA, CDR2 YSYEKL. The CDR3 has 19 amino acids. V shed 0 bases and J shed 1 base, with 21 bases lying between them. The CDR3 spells CASSQDKNAGSNLNYGYTF. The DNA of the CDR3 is TGCGCCAGCAGCCAAGATAAGAACGCCGGGAGCAACCTTAACTATGGCTACACCTTC.

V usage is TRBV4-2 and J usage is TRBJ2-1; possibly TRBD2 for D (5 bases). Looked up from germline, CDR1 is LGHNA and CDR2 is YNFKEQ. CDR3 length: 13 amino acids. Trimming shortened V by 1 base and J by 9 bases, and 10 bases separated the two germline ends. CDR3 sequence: CASSQAIAGEQFF. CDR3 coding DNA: TGTGCCAGCAGCCAAGCCATCGCGGGTGAGCAGTTCTTC.

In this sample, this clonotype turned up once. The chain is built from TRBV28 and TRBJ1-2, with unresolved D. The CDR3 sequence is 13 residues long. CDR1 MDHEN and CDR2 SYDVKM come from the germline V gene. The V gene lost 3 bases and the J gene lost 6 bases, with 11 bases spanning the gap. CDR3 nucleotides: TGTGCCAGCAGTTTGGTTCGGCAGAATGGCTACACCTTC. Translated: CASSLVRQNGYTF.